The sequence of this T cell receptor beta chain was determined in a study of blood T cell repertoires in COVID-19. The overall study: Spain, Italy and the United States supplied samples that represented acute and convalescent COVID-19. Sources were T cells, B-cell-depleted T cells, or PBMCs; the material itself was cDNA or gDNA.

The repertoire was sequenced with immunoSEQ multiplex PCR; TCRdb's copy has only in-frame clones and lacks some. The data hold 95,000 to 100,000 clones, with 70% to 90% observed a single time. The CDR3 is 18 amino acids. Trimming took 3 bases from V and 5 from J; bases not matched to a gene: 19. The germline CDR1 and CDR2 sequences are SGHRS and YFSETQ. The Seattle patients, enrolled during active infection, were followed longitudinally. This clone has a single count. The specimen sequenced was peripheral blood. The rearrangement links TRBV5-1 to TRBJ2-5; 7 nucleotides agree with TRBD1. This TCR derives from a human donor with COVID-19, enrolled during active disease. The donor label of this sample is uncertain. In nucleotides, the CDR3 is TGCGCCAGCAGCTCGGGATTGCAGGGGGTTTTAGCTGGGGAGACCCAGTACTTC. Translated: CASSSGLQGVLAGETQYF.